This TCR beta chain derives from a study of cytomegalovirus exposure and HLA in healthy donors. General study results and limits: Follow-up analysis seemed to connect common viral pathogens with several of the most significant clusters identified. It was 150 or so TCR beta chains that were listed as cytomegalovirus-associated. Diagnosis of cytomegalovirus status made by the classifier reportedly showed high specificity and sensitivity.

The PCR employed 60 Vbeta primers together with 13 Jbeta primers. Repertoires were generated with immunoSEQ multiplex PCR, while TCRdb's copy carries only in-frame clones and drops some. The sample holds approximately 220,000 clones, over 65% seen once. On this clone itself: Its antigen is currently unknown.

The source is a man aged 18-30 years in good health and CMV-seronegative. Sequenced material: PBMCs.

CDR3 in amino acids: CSVELAGGSSYNEQFF. Written as DNA, the CDR3 is TGCAGCGTTGAACTAGCGGGGGGGAGCTCCTACAATGAGCAGTTCTTC. The V call is TRBV29-1, the J call TRBJ2-1; 12 nucleotides line up with TRBD2. V lost 2 bases and J lost 0; bases outside the gene matches: 2. CDR1 and CDR2 (germline): SQVTM, ANQGSEA. The CDR3 has 16 residues.